Listed here are 2 T cell receptor beta chains from one sample, sequenced in a study of early T cells in non-severe SARS-CoV-2 infection. TCRdb fed the 5' RACE reads into MiXCR, producing one record per CDR3 protein. The data hold around 46,000 distinct CDR3 sequences, with over 5% observed a single time. The sequenced sample was whole blood, obtained at baseline. The receptors were gathered from an adult who was a healthcare worker with PCR-confirmed SARS-CoV-2 infection or an uninfected control (not recorded which).

This clonotype came up many times. V gene TRBV3-1 combines with J gene TRBJ1-2; D is unresolved. Deletions cut 4 bases from V and 14 bases from J, with 26 bases between. The CDR3 runs to 15 residues. The germline V gene has CDR1 LGHDT and CDR2 YNNKEL (reference sequence). DNA of the CDR3: TGTGCCAGCAGCCCTGTAGACGGCTTATCCCCCCTGTGTACCTTC. The encoded protein is CASSPVDGLSPLCTF.

This clonotype was detected ten times or more. The J gene is TRBJ1-2, the V gene TRBV12-3 or TRBV12-4; D remains unclear. The CDR3 loop spans 14 amino acids. Trimming shortened V by 0 bases and J by 1 base, and 6 bases separated the two germline ends. CDR3 DNA: TGTGCCAGCAGTTTAGCGCTAAGTAACTATGGCTACACCTTC. Translation gives CASSLALSNYGYTF.